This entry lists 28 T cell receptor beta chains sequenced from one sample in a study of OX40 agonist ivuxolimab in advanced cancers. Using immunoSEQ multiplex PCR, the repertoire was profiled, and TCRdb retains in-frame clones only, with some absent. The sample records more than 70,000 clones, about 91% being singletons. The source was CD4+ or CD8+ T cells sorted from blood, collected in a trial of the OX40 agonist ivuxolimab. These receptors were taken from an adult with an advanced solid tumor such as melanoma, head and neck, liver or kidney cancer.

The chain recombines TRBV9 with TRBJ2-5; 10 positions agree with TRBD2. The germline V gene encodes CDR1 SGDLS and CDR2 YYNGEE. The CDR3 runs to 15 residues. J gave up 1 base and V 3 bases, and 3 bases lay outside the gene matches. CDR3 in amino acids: CASSGSSGGQETQYF. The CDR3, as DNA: TGTGCCAGCAGCGGGTCTAGCGGGGGCCAAGAGACCCAGTACTTC. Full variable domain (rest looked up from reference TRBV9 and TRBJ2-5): DSGVTQTPKHLITATGQRVTLRCSPRSGDLSVYWYQQSLDQGLQFLIQYYNGEERAKGNILERFSAQQFPDLHSELNLSSLELGDSALYFCASSGSSGGQETQYFGPGTRLLVL.

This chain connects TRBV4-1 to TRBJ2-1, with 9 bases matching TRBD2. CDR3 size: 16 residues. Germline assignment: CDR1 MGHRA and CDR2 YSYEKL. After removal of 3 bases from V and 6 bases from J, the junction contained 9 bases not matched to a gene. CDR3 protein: CASSHNAGTSSNEQFF. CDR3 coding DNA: TGCGCCAGCAGCCACAATGCCGGGACTAGCAGCAATGAGCAGTTCTTC.

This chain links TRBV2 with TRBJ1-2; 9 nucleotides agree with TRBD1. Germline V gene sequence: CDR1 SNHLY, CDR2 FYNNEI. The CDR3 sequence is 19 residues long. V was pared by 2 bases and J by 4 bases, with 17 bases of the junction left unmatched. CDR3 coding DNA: TGTGCCAGCAGTGAATCTCCTAACCCACCGGGACAGGGAGTCTATGGCTACACCTTC. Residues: CASSESPNPPGQGVYGYTF.

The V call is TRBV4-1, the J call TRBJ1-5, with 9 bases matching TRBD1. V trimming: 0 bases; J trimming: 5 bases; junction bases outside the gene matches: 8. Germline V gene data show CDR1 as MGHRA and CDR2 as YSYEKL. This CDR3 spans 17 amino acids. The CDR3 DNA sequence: TGCGCCAGCAGCCAAGATCCGGTTGGGACAGGGTATCAGCCCCAGCATTTT. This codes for CASSQDPVGTGYQPQHF.

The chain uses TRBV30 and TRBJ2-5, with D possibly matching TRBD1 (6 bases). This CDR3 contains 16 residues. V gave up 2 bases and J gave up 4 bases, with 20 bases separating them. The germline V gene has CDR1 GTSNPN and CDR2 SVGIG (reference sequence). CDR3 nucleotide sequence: TGTGCCTGGAGTCCCCGACATACAGGGTCAGGAGAGACCCAGTACTTC. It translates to CAWSPRHTGSGETQYF.

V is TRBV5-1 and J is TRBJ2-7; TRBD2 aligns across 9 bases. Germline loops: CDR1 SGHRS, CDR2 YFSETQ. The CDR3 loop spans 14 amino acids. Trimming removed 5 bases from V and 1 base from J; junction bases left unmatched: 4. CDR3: CASSRTSVSYEQYF. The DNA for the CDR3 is TGCGCCAGCAGTAGGACTAGCGTTTCCTACGAGCAGTACTTC.

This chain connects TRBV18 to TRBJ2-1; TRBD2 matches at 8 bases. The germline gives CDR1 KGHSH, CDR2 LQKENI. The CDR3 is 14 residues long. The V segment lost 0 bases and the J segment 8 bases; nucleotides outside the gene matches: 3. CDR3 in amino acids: CASSPPSGVHEQFF. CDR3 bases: TGTGCCAGCTCACCACCTAGCGGGGTCCATGAGCAGTTCTTC.

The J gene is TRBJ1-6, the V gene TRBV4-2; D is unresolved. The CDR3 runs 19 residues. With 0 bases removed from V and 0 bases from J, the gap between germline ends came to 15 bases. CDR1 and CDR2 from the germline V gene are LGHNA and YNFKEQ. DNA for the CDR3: TGTGCCAGCAGCCAAGATTCACAGAGCCTGAGCTCCTATAATTCACCCCTCCACTTT. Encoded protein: CASSQDSQSLSSYNSPLHF.

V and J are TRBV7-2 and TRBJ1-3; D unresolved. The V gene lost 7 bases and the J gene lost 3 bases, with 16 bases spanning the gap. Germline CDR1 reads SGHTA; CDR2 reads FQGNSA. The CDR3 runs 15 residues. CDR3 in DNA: TGTGCCAGCACCCTACCCAGTAACCGTGGAAACACCATATATTTT. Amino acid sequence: CASTLPSNRGNTIYF.

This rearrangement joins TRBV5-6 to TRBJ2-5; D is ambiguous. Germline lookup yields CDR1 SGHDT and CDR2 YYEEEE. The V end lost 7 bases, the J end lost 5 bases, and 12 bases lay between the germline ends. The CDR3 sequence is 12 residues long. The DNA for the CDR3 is TGTGCCAGCCTCCGTCAAGGGGAGACCCAGTACTTC. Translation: CASLRQGETQYF.

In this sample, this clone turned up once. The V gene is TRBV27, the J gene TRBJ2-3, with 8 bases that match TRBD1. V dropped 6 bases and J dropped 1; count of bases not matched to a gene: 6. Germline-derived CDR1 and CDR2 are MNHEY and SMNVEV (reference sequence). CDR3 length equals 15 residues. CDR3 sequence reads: CASRKDRAGTDTQYF. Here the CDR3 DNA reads TGTGCCAGCAGGAAGGACAGGGCAGGCACAGATACGCAGTATTTT.

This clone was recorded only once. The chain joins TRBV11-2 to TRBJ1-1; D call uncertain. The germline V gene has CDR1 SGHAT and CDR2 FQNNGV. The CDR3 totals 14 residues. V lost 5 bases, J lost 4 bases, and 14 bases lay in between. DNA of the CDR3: TGTGCCAGCAGCCAGATCCCCGGGAGCACTGAAGCTTTCTTT. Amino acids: CASSQIPGSTEAFF.

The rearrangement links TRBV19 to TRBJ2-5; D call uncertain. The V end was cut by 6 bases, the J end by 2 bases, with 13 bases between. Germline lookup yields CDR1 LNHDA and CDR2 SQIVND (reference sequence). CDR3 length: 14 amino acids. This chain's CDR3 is CASSMGYWQETQYF. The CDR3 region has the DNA TGTGCCAGTAGCATGGGGTATTGGCAAGAGACCCAGTACTTC.

CDR3 region: CASRAGTGSVAQHF. The CDR3 DNA reads TGTGCCAGCAGGGCCGGGACAGGGAGCGTCGCCCAGCATTTT. The V call is TRBV28, the J call TRBJ1-5; 9 bases line up with TRBD1. The CDR3 has 14 residues. V was clipped by 6 bases and J by 11 bases; unmatched bases: 11. The germline V gene encodes CDR1 MDHEN and CDR2 SYDVKM.

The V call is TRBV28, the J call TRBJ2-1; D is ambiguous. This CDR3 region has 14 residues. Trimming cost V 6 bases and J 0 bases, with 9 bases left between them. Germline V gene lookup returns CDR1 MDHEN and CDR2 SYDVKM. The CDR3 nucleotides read TGTGCCAGCAGAGTGGCGAGCTCCTACAATGAGCAGTTCTTC. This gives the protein CASRVASSYNEQFF.

In nucleotides, the CDR3 is TGCGCCAGCAGGGCCGGGACAGGCAGCTTCGAGCAGTACTTC. Its translation is CASRAGTGSFEQYF. The V and J genes are TRBV5-1 and TRBJ2-7; TRBD1 agrees at 8 bases. This CDR3 contains 14 residues. CDR1 SGHRS and CDR2 YFSETQ come from the germline V gene. V gave up 5 bases and J gave up 6 bases; unmatched junction bases: 10.

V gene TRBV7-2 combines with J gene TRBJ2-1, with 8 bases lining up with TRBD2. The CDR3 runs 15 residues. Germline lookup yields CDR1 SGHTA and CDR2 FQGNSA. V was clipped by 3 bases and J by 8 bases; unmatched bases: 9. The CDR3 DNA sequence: TGTGCCAGCAGCTTCCGAGCGGGGGTCTCGGATGAGCAGTTCTTC. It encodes CASSFRAGVSDEQFF.

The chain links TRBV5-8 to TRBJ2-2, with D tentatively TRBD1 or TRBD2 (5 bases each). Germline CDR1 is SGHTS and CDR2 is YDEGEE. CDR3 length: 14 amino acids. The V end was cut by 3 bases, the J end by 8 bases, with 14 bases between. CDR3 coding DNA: TGTGCCAGCAGCTGGGACCCCCTTTTTGGGGAGCTGTTTTTT. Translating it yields CASSWDPLFGELFF.

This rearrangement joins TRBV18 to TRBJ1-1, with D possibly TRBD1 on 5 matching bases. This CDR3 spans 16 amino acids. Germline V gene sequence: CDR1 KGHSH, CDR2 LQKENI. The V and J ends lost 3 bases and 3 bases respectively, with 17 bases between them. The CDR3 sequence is CASSPDGARGDTEAFF. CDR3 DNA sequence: TGTGCCAGCTCACCCGACGGGGCGCGGGGGGACACTGAAGCTTTCTTT.

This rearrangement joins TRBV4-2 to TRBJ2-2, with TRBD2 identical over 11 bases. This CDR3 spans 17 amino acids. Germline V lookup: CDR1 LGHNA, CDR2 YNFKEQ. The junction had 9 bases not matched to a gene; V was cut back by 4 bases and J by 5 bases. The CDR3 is CASSRTSGSMRTGELFF. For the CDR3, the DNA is TGTGCCAGCAGCCGTACTAGCGGGAGTATGAGGACCGGGGAGCTGTTTTTT.

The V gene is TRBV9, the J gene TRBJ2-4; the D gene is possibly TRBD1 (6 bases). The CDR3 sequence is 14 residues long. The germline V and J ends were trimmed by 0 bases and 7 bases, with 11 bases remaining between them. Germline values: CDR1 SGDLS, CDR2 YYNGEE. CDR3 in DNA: TGTGCCAGCAGCGTAGCTACAGGGCGGAACATTCAGTACTTC. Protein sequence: CASSVATGRNIQYF.

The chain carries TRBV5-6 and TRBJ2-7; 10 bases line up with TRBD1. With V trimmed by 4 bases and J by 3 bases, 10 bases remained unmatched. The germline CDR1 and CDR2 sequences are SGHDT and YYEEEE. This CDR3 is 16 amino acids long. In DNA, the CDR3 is TGTGCCAGCAGCCTAGTGGGGGACAGGGGACTCTACGAGCAGTACTTC. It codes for CASSLVGDRGLYEQYF. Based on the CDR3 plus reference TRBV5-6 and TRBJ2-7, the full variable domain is DAGVTQSPTHLIKTRGQQVTLRCSPKSGHDTVSWYQQALGQGPQFIFQYYEEEERQRGNFPDRFSGHQFPNYSSELNVNALLLGDSALYLCASSLVGDRGLYEQYFGPGTRLTVT.

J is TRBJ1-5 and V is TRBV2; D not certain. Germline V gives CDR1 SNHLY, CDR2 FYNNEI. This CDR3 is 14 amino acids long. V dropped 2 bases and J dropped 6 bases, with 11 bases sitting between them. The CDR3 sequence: CASSELVGGQPQHF. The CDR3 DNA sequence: TGTGCCAGCAGTGAATTGGTGGGAGGTCAGCCCCAGCATTTT.

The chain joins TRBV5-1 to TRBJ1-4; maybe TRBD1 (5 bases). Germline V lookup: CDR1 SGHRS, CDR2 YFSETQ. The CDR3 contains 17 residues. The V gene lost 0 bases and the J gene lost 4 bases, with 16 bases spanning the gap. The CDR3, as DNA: TGCGCCAGCAGCTTGGACGGCAGGGTTATACTTAATGAAAAACTGTTTTTT. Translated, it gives CASSLDGRVILNEKLFF. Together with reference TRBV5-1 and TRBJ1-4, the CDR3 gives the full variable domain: KAGVTQTPRYLIKTRGQQVTLSCSPISGHRSVSWYQQTPGQGLQFLFEYFSETQRNKGNFPGRFSGRQFSNSRSEMNVSTLELGDSALYLCASSLDGRVILNEKLFFGSGTQLSVL.

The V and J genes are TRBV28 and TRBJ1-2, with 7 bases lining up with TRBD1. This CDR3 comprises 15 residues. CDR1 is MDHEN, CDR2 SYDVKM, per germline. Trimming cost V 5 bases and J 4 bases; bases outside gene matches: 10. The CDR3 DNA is TGTGCCAGCAGTGGGACAGCGCAGACCCTCTATGGCTACACCTTC. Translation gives CASSGTAQTLYGYTF.

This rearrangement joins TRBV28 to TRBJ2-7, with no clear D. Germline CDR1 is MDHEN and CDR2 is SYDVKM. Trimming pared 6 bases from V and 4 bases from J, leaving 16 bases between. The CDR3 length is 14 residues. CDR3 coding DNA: TGTGCCAGCAGGGTAAGAACTGAATTTTACGAGCAGTACTTC. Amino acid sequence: CASRVRTEFYEQYF.

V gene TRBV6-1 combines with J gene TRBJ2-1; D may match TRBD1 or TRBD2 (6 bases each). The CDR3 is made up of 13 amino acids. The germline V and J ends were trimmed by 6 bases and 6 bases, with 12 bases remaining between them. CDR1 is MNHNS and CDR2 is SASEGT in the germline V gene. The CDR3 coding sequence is TGTGCCAGCAGAAGGTCGGGGGCCAATGAGCAGTTCTTC. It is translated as CASRRSGANEQFF.

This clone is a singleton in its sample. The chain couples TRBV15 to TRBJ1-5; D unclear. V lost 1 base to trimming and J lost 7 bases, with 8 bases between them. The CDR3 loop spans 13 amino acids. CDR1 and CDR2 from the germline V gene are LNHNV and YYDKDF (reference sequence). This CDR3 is CATSRGAGQPQHF. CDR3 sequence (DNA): TGTGCCACCAGCAGAGGGGCAGGACAGCCCCAGCATTTT.